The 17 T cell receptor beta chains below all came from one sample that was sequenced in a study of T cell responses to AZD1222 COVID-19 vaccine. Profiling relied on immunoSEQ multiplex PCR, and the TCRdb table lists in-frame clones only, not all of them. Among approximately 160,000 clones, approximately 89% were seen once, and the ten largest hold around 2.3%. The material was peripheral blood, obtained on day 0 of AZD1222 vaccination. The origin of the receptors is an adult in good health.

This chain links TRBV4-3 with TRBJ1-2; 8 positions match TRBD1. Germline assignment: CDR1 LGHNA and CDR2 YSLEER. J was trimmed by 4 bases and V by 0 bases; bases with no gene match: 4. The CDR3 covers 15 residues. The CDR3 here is CASSQEDRAFYGYTF. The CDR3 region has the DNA TGCGCCAGCAGCCAAGAGGACAGGGCCTTCTATGGCTACACCTTC.

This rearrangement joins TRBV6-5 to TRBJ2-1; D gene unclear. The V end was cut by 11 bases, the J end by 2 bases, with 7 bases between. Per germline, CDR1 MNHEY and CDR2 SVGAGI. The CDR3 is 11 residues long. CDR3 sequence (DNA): TGTGCCGCGGCTACCTACAATGAGCAGTTCTTC. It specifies CAAATYNEQFF.

The DNA for the CDR3 is TGTGCCAGCAGCTTGAGGGTAGGCAGGGAGCTGTTTTTT. Translating gives CASSLRVGRELFF. The J gene is TRBJ2-2, the V gene TRBV11-2; D perhaps matches TRBD2 (5 bases). The germline V gene encodes CDR1 SGHAT and CDR2 FQNNGV. The CDR3 totals 13 residues. The V end lost 3 bases, the J end lost 9 bases, and 11 bases lay between the germline ends.

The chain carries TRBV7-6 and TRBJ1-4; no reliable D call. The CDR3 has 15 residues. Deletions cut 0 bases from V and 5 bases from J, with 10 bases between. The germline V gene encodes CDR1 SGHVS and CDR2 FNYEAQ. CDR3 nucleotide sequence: TGTGCCAGCAGCTTAGCGGATGGAGGGAATGAAAAACTGTTTTTT. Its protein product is CASSLADGGNEKLFF.

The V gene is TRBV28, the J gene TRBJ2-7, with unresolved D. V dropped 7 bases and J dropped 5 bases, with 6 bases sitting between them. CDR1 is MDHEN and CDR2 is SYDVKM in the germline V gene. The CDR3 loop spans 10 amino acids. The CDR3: CASNPHEQYF. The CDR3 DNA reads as TGTGCCAGCAACCCTCACGAGCAGTACTTC.

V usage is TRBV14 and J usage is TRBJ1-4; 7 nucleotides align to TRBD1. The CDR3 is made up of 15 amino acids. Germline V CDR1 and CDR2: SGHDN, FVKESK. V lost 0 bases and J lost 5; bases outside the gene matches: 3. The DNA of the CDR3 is TGTGCCAGCAGCCAAGAAAGGGGGCCGAATGAAAAACTGTTTTTT. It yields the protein CASSQERGPNEKLFF. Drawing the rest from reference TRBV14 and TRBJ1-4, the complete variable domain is EAGVTQFPSHSVIEKGQTVTLRCDPISGHDNLYWYRRVMGKEIKFLLHFVKESKQDESGMPNNRFLAERTGGTYSTLKVQPAELEDSGVYFCASSQERGPNEKLFFGSGTQLSVL.

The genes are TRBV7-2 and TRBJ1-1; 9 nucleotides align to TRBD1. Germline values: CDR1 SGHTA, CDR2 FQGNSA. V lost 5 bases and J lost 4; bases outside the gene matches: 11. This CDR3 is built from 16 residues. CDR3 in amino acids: CASSPGTGSWVTEAFF. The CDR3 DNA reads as TGTGCCAGCAGCCCCGGGACAGGGTCTTGGGTCACTGAAGCTTTCTTT.

CDR3 region: CASSLGPAGNQPQHF. Written as DNA, the CDR3 is TGTGCCAGCAGCCTGGGACCGGCGGGCAATCAGCCCCAGCATTTT. V and J are TRBV2 and TRBJ1-5; weak D call: TRBD1 (5 bases). CDR3 length equals 15 residues. The germline CDR1 and CDR2 sequences are SNHLY and FYNNEI. The ends were cut back, 6 bases at V and 2 bases at J, with 14 bases in the middle.

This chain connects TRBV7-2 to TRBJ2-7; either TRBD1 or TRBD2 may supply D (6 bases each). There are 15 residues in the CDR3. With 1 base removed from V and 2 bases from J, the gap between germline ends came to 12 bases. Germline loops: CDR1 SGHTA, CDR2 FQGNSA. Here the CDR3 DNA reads TGTGCCAGCAGCTTAGGTTGGGGGGCCCCCTACGAGCAGTACTTC. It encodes CASSLGWGAPYEQYF.

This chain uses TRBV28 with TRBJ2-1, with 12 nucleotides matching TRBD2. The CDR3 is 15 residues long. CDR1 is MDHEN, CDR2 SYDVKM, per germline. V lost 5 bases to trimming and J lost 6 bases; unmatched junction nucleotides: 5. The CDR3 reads CASSPSGRVSNEQFF. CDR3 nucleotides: TGTGCCAGCAGTCCTAGCGGGAGGGTATCCAATGAGCAGTTCTTC.

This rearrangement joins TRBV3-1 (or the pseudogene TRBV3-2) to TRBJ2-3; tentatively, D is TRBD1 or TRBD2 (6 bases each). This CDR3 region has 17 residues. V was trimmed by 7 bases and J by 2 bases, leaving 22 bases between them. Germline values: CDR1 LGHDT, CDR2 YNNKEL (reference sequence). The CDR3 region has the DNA TGTGCCAGCACCAAAAGGGGGGCGGGATCGAACACAGATACGCAGTATTTT. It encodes CASTKRGAGSNTDTQYF.

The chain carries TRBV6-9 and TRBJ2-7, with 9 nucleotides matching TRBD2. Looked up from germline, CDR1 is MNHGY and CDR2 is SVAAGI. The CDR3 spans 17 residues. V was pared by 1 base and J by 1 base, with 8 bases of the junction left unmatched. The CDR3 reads CASSYCSGSAMSYEQYF. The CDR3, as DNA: TGTGCCAGCAGTTATTGTAGCGGGAGTGCTATGTCCTACGAGCAGTACTTC.

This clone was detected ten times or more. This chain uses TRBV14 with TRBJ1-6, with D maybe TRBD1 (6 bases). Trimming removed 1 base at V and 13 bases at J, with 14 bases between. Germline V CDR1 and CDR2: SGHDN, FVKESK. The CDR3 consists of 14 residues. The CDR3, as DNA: TGTGCCAGCAGCCAAGTCTATGGGGGGGCCCCCCTCCACTTT. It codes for CASSQVYGGAPLHF.

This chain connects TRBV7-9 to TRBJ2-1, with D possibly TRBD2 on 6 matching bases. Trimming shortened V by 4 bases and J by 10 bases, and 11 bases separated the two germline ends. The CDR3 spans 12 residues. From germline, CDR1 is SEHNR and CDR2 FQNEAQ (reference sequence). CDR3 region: CASSSGTWEQFF. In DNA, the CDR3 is TGTGCCAGCAGCTCGGGGACTTGGGAGCAGTTCTTC.

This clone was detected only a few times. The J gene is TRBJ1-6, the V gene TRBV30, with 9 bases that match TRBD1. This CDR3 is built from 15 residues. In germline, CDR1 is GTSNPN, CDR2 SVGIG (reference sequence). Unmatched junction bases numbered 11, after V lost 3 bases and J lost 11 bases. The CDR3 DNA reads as TGTGCCTGGAGCCTCCTCGGGACAGGGTCGGCACCCCTCCACTTT. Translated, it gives CAWSLLGTGSAPLHF.

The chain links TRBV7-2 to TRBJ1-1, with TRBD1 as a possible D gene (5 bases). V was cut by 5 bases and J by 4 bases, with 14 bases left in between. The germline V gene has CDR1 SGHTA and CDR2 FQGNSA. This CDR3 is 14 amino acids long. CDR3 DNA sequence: TGTGCCAGCAGCCTAGAGCCGGGGCGCACTGAAGCTTTCTTT. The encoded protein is CASSLEPGRTEAFF.

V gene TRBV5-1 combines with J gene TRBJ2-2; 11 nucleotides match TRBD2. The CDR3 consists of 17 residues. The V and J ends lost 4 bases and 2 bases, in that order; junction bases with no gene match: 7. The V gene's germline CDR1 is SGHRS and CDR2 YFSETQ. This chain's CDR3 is CASSPRTSGPNTGELFF. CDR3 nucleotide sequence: TGCGCCAGCAGCCCAAGGACTAGCGGGCCAAACACCGGGGAGCTGTTTTTT.